The source of this T cell receptor (beta chain) is a study of blood T cells in healthy people across ages. The study's findings and limits: Unsorted PBMCs ruled out conclusive naive versus antigen-experienced comparison. Estimates drawn from one million T cells were deemed to understate diversity.

Next came a second PCR, run for about 7 to 12 cycles, which used a sample-barcoded 5' primer along with a J-beta primer mix. From the 5' RACE reads, TCRdb called clonotypes with MiXCR, one entry per CDR3 protein. The table records around 870,000 distinct CDR3 sequences, more than 25% of them present only once. This clonotype was picked up many times. The antigen is not known. The V and J ends lost 9 bases and 2 bases respectively, with 17 bases between them. Germline CDR1 reads LNHDA; CDR2 reads SQIVND (reference sequence). The CDR3 consists of 15 residues. Every donor provided ten milliliters of peripheral blood.

The receptor comes from a woman aged 80 or over in good health. The chain combines TRBV19 with TRBJ2-1, with D possibly TRBD2 on 7 matching bases. The sequencing sample was made of blood. CDR3 residues: CASTLGGATYNEQFF. The CDR3 coding sequence is TGTGCCAGCACCCTTGGGGGGGCCACCTACAATGAGCAGTTCTTC.